This T cell receptor beta chain was observed in a study of regulatory T cells in long-lasting Graves disease. Overall study: Antithyroid drug intake by newly diagnosed Graves' patients had lasted under 3 months.

Germline V lookup: CDR1 MNHEY, CDR2 SMNVEV (reference sequence). This CDR3 is 12 amino acids long. V was clipped by 10 bases and J by 6 bases; unmatched bases: 7. In its sample, this clonotype was seen many times. Sequencing libraries for TCR beta were prepared with iRepertoire HTBI primers and Arm-PCR of CDR3 regions. Per the study methods: Across the samples, identification revealed 55 to 80 TRBV and more than twelve TRBJ segments. MiXCR, run by TCRdb on the multiplex PCR reads, gives a single entry per CDR3 protein. The V and J calls come from TCRdb's annotation, not from the publication. The profile shows about 370,000 distinct CDR3 sequences, 15% to 17% of them singletons. The time point is: newly diagnosed GD, antithyroid drugs for less than 3 months. After RNA was extracted from PBMCs, the TCR library was made from it. By American Thyroid Association guidelines, Graves' disease was diagnosed in the cohort. Patients hailed from an endocrinology department in Xi'an, China.

Sequencing used peripheral blood mononuclear cells (PBMCs), obtained at new diagnosis, from a patient treated with antithyroid drugs. This sequence was found in a female donor with Graves disease. This chain links TRBV27 with TRBJ1-2, with TRBD1 matching over 8 bases. CDR3 in amino acids: CATGRTGNGYTF. In DNA, the CDR3 is TGTGCCACAGGGAGGACAGGGAATGGCTACACCTTC.